Following are 16 T cell receptor beta chains from one sample sequenced in a study of T cells in tuberculosis. Using immunoSEQ multiplex PCR, the repertoire was profiled, and TCRdb retains in-frame clones only, with some absent. The sample lists about 58,000 clones, roughly 90% seen once, with roughly a fifth in the top ten. Cells were sorted from thawed PBMC rested overnight and stained with GMM-loaded CD1B tetramer, viability dye and anti-CD3. CD1B tetramers were loaded with Rhodococcus equi-derived C32 glucose monomycolate. Sequenced input: CD1b-GMM tetramer-negative cells sorted from PBMCs. These receptors originate from an adult woman with latent tuberculosis.

Turning to this clone: At one end, the junction sequence differs from germline, possibly due to a read error. J is TRBJ2-7 and V is TRBV18; TRBD1 agrees at 9 bases. The CDR3 extends over 15 amino acids. CDR1 and CDR2 from the germline V gene are KGHSH and LQKENI. The CDR3 sequence is CVSSPGQGFIGEQYF. The CDR3 coding sequence is TGTGTCAGCTCACCGGGACAGGGCTTTATTGGTGAGCAGTACTTC.

The gene calls are TRBV28 and TRBJ1-5; a weak D match, TRBD1 (6 bases). Germline CDR1 is MDHEN and CDR2 is SYDVKM. This CDR3 is built from 15 residues. Between the trimmed V and J ends, which lost 8 bases and 3 bases, there was a span of 17 bases. CDR3 sequence: CASQGGGGSNQPQHF. CDR3 nucleotides: TGTGCCAGCCAAGGGGGAGGGGGTTCCAATCAGCCCCAGCATTTT.

The rearrangement links TRBV14 to TRBJ1-1, with TRBD1 identical over 11 bases. The germline V gene encodes CDR1 SGHDN and CDR2 FVKESK. The J segment lost 0 bases and the V segment lost 3 bases, leaving 3 bases of the junction unmatched. The CDR3 extends over 16 amino acids. CDR3 protein: CASSHLGQGVNTEAFF. CDR3 coding DNA: TGTGCCAGCAGCCACCTGGGACAGGGGGTGAACACTGAAGCTTTCTTT.

This rearrangement joins TRBV5-1 to TRBJ1-2; TRBD1 matches at 9 bases. The germline V gene encodes CDR1 SGHRS and CDR2 YFSETQ. The CDR3 has 15 amino acids. V gave up 5 bases and J gave up 2 bases; unmatched junction bases: 7. CDR3 bases: TGCGCCAGCAGTTGGGGGACAGGGCGGAACTATGGCTACACCTTC. The encoded protein is CASSWGTGRNYGYTF.

This sequence joins TRBV18 and TRBJ2-7; 8 bases are shared with TRBD1. V lost 5 bases, J lost 4 bases, and 19 bases stayed unmatched. Germline V gives CDR1 KGHSH, CDR2 LQKENI. CDR3 length: 18 residues. Written as DNA, the CDR3 is TGTGCCAGCTCATCCGGGGCTGCGACAGGGGCGATATCATACGAGCAGTACTTC. It yields the protein CASSSGAATGAISYEQYF.

The rearrangement links TRBV27 to TRBJ2-4, with TRBD1 as a possible D gene (5 bases). The CDR3 loop spans 13 amino acids. Germline V gene data show CDR1 as MNHEY and CDR2 as SMNVEV (reference sequence). V lost 7 bases to trimming and J lost 3 bases, with 10 bases between them. In nucleotides, the CDR3 is TGTGCCAGCAAGGGGCTTAACAAAAACATTCAGTACTTC. The encoded protein is CASKGLNKNIQYF.

The chain carries TRBV6-1 and TRBJ1-1; D remains ambiguous. The CDR3 totals 13 residues. Deletions cut 5 bases from V and 0 bases from J, with 7 bases between. The germline V gene has CDR1 MNHNS and CDR2 SASEGT. The chain's CDR3 is CASSTEMNTEAFF. CDR3 DNA sequence: TGTGCCAGCAGTACAGAAATGAACACTGAAGCTTTCTTT.

This rearrangement joins TRBV7-8 to TRBJ2-1; 8 bases match TRBD2. Germline V gene sequence: CDR1 SGHVS, CDR2 FQNEAQ. V lost 1 base, J lost 9 bases, and 8 bases stayed unmatched. The CDR3 runs to 15 residues. CDR3 nucleotides: TGTGCCAGCAGCTTAGTTTCAGCGGGGGTTTCTGAGCAGTTCTTC. Residues: CASSLVSAGVSEQFF.

This chain joins TRBV7-2 and TRBJ2-1, with 7 bases that match TRBD2. Trimming removed 5 bases from V and 3 bases from J; junction bases left unmatched: 13. This CDR3 region has 17 residues. CDR1 is SGHTA and CDR2 is FQGNSA in the germline V gene. This CDR3 is CASSKAWTSNIYNEQFF. The CDR3 region has the DNA TGTGCCAGCAGCAAGGCCTGGACTAGTAACATCTACAATGAGCAGTTCTTC.

This clone has only one observation. The chain links TRBV5-8 to TRBJ2-1; 12 positions match TRBD2. The ends lost 4 bases at V and 9 bases at J; junction bases unmatched: 11. CDR1 is SGHTS and CDR2 is YDEGEE in the germline V gene. CDR3 length: 16 residues. The CDR3 sequence: CASSRDLAGGQAEQFF. As DNA, the CDR3 is TGTGCCAGCAGCCGTGACCTAGCGGGGGGGCAGGCTGAGCAGTTCTTC.

The V call is TRBV11-2, the J call TRBJ1-2, with TRBD1 matching 10 bases. The CDR3 covers 13 residues. V lost 5 bases, J lost 7 bases, and 4 bases stayed unmatched. Germline-derived CDR1 and CDR2 are SGHAT and FQNNGV. The CDR3 here is CASSLDRGLGYTF. CDR3 DNA: TGTGCCAGCAGCCTCGACAGGGGGCTTGGCTACACCTTC. The whole variable domain, remainder taken from reference TRBV11-2 and TRBJ1-2, is EAGVAQSPRYKIIEKRQSVAFWCNPISGHATLYWYQQILGQGPKLLIQFQNNGVVDDSQLPKDRFSAERLKGVDSTLKIQPAKLEDSAVYLCASSLDRGLGYTFGSGTRLTVV.

V is TRBV4-2 and J is TRBJ1-3; 8 bases are shared with TRBD1. Germline CDR1 is LGHNA and CDR2 is YNFKEQ. V shed 0 bases, J shed 8 bases, and the junction held 9 bases outside the gene matches. The CDR3 contains 16 residues. The CDR3 reads CASSQDRGQGAYTIYF. In nucleotides, the CDR3 is TGTGCCAGCAGCCAAGATCGGGGGCAGGGGGCATACACCATATATTTT.

The V gene is TRBV6-5, the J gene TRBJ2-1, with D perhaps matching TRBD2 (6 bases). Trimming shortened V by 0 bases and J by 7 bases, and 10 bases separated the two germline ends. The CDR3 is made up of 14 amino acids. Germline V gives CDR1 MNHEY, CDR2 SVGAGI. The CDR3 sequence is CASSYSTRENEQFF. As DNA, the CDR3 is TGTGCCAGCAGTTACTCGACGCGGGAAAATGAGCAGTTCTTC.

This clone was seen more than once but under ten times. The V call is TRBV5-6, the J call TRBJ2-2, with D tentatively TRBD1 (5 bases). Germline CDR1 is SGHDT and CDR2 is YYEEEE. Trimming took off 5 bases at V and 1 base at J, with 6 bases between the two ends. CDR3 length: 13 residues. This CDR3 reads CASRRGNTGELFF. In DNA form, the CDR3 reads TGTGCCAGCAGAAGGGGGAACACCGGGGAGCTGTTTTTT.

The count of this clone is one. This chain uses TRBV2 with TRBJ1-5; 9 bases are shared with TRBD1. The CDR3 is made up of 17 amino acids. The germline CDR1 and CDR2 sequences are SNHLY and FYNNEI. V lost 0 bases and J lost 6; bases outside the gene matches: 9. CDR3 amino acids: CASSEALGTGNSQPQHF. CDR3 DNA sequence: TGTGCCAGCAGTGAAGCGCTGGGGACAGGGAACAGTCAGCCCCAGCATTTT.

CDR3 residues: CASSFLSGQGFTGELFF. In nucleotides, the CDR3 is TGTGCCAGCAGCTTTTTGTCTGGACAGGGGTTCACCGGGGAGCTGTTTTTT. The chain combines TRBV7-9 with TRBJ2-2; 9 bases align to TRBD1. This CDR3 has 17 amino acids. The V segment lost 3 bases and the J segment 4 bases; nucleotides outside the gene matches: 9. Germline values: CDR1 SEHNR, CDR2 FQNEAQ (reference sequence).